Listed here are 13 T cell receptor beta chains from one sample, sequenced in a study of T cells after yellow fever vaccination. MiXCR, run by TCRdb on the 5' RACE reads, gives a single entry per CDR3 protein. The profile shows 100,000 to 150,000 distinct CDR3 sequences, about 7% of them singletons. The sequencing here drew on CD4+ T cells sorted from PBMCs, taken 10 days after the first yellow fever vaccination. These receptors all come from a man in his late teens or twenties who received the YFV17D yellow fever vaccine.

This clonotype was recorded many times. The genes are TRBV20-1 and TRBJ2-3; the D gene could be TRBD1 or TRBD2 (5 bases each). The CDR3 spans 12 residues. Germline V gene data show CDR1 as DFQATT and CDR2 as SNEGSKA (reference sequence). Trimming removed 1 base at V and 10 bases at J, with 12 bases between. CDR3 region: CSARGMGVPQYF. The CDR3 coding sequence is TGCAGTGCTAGAGGCATGGGGGTACCGCAGTATTTT.

This clonotype appeared many times. V gene TRBV7-2 combines with J gene TRBJ2-3; no clear D. Germline CDR1 and CDR2: SGHTA and FQGNSA. The CDR3 loop spans 13 amino acids. V was cut by 3 bases and J by 4 bases, with 8 bases left in between. The CDR3 is CASSFDSADTQYF. The CDR3 DNA reads TGTGCCAGCAGCTTTGATTCCGCAGATACGCAGTATTTT. Looking up the rest from reference TRBV7-2 and TRBJ2-3 gives the full variable domain: GAGVSQSPSNKVTEKGKDVELRCDPISGHTALYWYRQSLGQGLEFLIYFQGNSAPDKSGLPSDRFSAERTGGSVSTLTIQRTQQEDSAVYLCASSFDSADTQYFGPGTRLTVL.

This clonotype came up many times. The V gene is TRBV4-3, the J gene TRBJ2-2; TRBD2 matches 10 bases. The germline V gene encodes CDR1 LGHNA and CDR2 YSLEER. Trimming took 6 bases from V and 4 from J; bases not matched to a gene: 8. The CDR3 sequence is 16 residues long. CDR3 DNA sequence: TGCGCCAGCAGTTCATTTACTAGCGGGGTCACCGGGGAGCTGTTTTTT. This codes for CASSSFTSGVTGELFF.

This clonotype has more than one count but fewer than ten. The chain links TRBV20-1 to TRBJ1-6; 9 bases agree with TRBD1. This CDR3 has 16 amino acids. Losses at the gene ends were 3 bases for V and 9 bases for J; bases not matched to a gene: 12. The germline CDR1 and CDR2 sequences are DFQATT and SNEGSKA (reference sequence). CDR3 loop: CSASRTTGTGLSPLHF. The CDR3 nucleotides are TGCAGTGCTAGTCGCACAACCGGGACAGGGCTTTCACCCCTCCACTTT.

This clonotype came up many times. The rearrangement links TRBV5-1 to TRBJ2-2; a weak D match, TRBD1 (6 bases). Germline CDR1 reads SGHRS; CDR2 reads YFSETQ. The CDR3 runs to 15 residues. Trimming pared 0 bases from V and 2 bases from J, leaving 8 bases between. CDR3 loop: CASSLAGANTGELFF. CDR3 sequence (DNA): TGCGCCAGCAGCTTGGCAGGGGCAAACACCGGGGAGCTGTTTTTT.

Ten or more counts support this clonotype. The chain is built from TRBV14 and TRBJ2-5; D perhaps matches TRBD2 (6 bases). This CDR3 contains 15 residues. Trimming removed 1 base at V and 5 bases at J, with 14 bases between. Looked up from germline, CDR1 is SGHDN and CDR2 is FVKESK. DNA for the CDR3: TGTGCCAGCAGCCAAGGGAACTCCCGGGGGGAGACCCAGTACTTC. Translated, it gives CASSQGNSRGETQYF.

The V gene is TRBV7-2, the J gene TRBJ1-2, with D possibly being TRBD1 (6 bases). Trimming shortened V by 4 bases and J by 3 bases, and 15 bases separated the two germline ends. This CDR3 region has 15 residues. CDR1 SGHTA and CDR2 FQGNSA come from the germline V gene. CDR3 coding DNA: TGTGCCAGCAGCTCCTACGAACAGGGCTACTATGGCTACACCTTC. Translating it yields CASSSYEQGYYGYTF.

This clonotype showed up many times. V usage is TRBV20-1 and J usage is TRBJ2-3, with TRBD2 matching 11 bases. Losses at the gene ends were 5 bases for V and 2 bases for J; bases not matched to a gene: 9. Germline V gene lookup returns CDR1 DFQATT and CDR2 SNEGSKA (reference sequence). This CDR3 is 16 amino acids long. The DNA of the CDR3 is TGCAGTGCTTCTAGCGGGGGGTCCTCACTCACAGATACGCAGTATTTT. Amino acid sequence: CSASSGGSSLTDTQYF.

V and J are TRBV6-5 and TRBJ1-1; D possibly corresponds to TRBD1 (6 bases). The V gene's germline CDR1 is MNHEY and CDR2 SVGAGI. V was clipped by 3 bases and J by 5 bases, with 13 bases between them. This CDR3 has 14 residues. CDR3 amino acids: CASSYRQGRTEAFF. The CDR3 DNA sequence: TGTGCCAGCAGTTATCGGCAGGGGAGGACTGAAGCTTTCTTT.

This clonotype was seen many times. The genes are TRBV11-2 and TRBJ2-4; D possibly corresponds to TRBD2 (5 bases). This CDR3 has 16 amino acids. Looked up from germline, CDR1 is SGHAT and CDR2 is FQNNGV. V gave up 3 bases and J gave up 0 bases, with 12 bases separating them. CDR3 region: CASSFGRALAKNIQYF. The CDR3 DNA reads TGTGCCAGCAGCTTCGGGCGGGCGCTAGCCAAAAACATTCAGTACTTC. Filled out from reference TRBV11-2 and TRBJ2-4, the complete variable domain reads EAGVAQSPRYKIIEKRQSVAFWCNPISGHATLYWYQQILGQGPKLLIQFQNNGVVDDSQLPKDRFSAERLKGVDSTLKIQPAKLEDSAVYLCASSFGRALAKNIQYFGAGTRLSVL.

This clonotype has at least ten counts. The rearrangement uses TRBV20-1 and TRBJ2-5; a possible D gene is TRBD1 (6 bases). With 6 bases removed from V and 2 bases from J, the gap between germline ends came to 16 bases. Germline CDR1 DFQATT, CDR2 SNEGSKA (reference sequence). The CDR3 length is 14 residues. As DNA, the CDR3 is TGCAGTGCCATAAACGGCAGGGGTCAAGAGACCCAGTACTTC. This encodes CSAINGRGQETQYF.

This clonotype has at least ten counts. J is TRBJ2-3 and V is TRBV20-1, with 11 nucleotides matching TRBD2. Germline CDR1 is DFQATT and CDR2 is SNEGSKA (reference sequence). This CDR3 has 16 residues. Unmatched junction bases numbered 14, after V lost 3 bases and J lost 9 bases. The CDR3 region is CSARGPTSGEPGTQYF. The CDR3 region has the DNA TGCAGTGCTAGGGGCCCGACTAGCGGGGAGCCTGGCACGCAGTATTTT.

This clonotype was picked up many times. The chain couples TRBV5-6 to TRBJ2-1; possible D gene TRBD2, 6 bases. This CDR3 has 13 residues. Trimming stripped 3 bases from V and 9 bases from J, with 13 bases between. Germline loops: CDR1 SGHDT, CDR2 YYEEEE. CDR3 DNA sequence: TGTGCCAGCAGCTGGCAGGCCGGGGGTGAGCAGTTCTTC. This gives the protein CASSWQAGGEQFF.